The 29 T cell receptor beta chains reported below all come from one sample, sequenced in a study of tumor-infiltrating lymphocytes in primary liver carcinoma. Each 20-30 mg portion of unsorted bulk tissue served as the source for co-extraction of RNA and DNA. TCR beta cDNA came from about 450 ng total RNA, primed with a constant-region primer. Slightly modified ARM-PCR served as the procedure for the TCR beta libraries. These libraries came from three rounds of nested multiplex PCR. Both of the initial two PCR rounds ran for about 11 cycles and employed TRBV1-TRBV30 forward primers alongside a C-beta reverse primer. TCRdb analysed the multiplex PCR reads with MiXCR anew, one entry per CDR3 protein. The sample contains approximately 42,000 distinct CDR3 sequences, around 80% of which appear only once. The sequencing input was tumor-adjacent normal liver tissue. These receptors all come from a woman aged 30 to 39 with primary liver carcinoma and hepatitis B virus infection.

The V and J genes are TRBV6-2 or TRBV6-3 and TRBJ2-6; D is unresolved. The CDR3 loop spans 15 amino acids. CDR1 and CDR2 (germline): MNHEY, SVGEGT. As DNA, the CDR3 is TGTGTCATCAGTTACGTGGTTTCGGGGGCCAACGTCCTGACTTTC. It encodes CVISYVVSGANVLTF.

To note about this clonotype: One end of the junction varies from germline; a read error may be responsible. The CDR3 DNA reads as TGTGCCAGCAAACGCGGCACAGCGGCCCCCTACGAGCAATACTTC. This sequence encodes CASKRGTAAPYEQYF. The chain carries TRBV11-2 and TRBJ2-7, with D maybe TRBD2 (5 bases). The germline V gene has CDR1 SGHAT and CDR2 FQNNGV. This CDR3 contains 15 residues.

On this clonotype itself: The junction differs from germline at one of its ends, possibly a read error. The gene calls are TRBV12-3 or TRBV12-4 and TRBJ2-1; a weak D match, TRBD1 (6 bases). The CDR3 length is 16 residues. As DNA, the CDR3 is TGTGCCAGCACTTTCAGTTGGCAGGGGTATAGTCGTGAGAAGTTCTTC. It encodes CASTFSWQGYSREKFF.

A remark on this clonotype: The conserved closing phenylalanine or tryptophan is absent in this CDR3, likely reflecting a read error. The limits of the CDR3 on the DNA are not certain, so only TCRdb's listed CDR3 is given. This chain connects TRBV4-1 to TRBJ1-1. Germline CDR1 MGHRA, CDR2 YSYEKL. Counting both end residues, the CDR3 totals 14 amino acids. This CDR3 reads CASSPGRSNIEAFL.

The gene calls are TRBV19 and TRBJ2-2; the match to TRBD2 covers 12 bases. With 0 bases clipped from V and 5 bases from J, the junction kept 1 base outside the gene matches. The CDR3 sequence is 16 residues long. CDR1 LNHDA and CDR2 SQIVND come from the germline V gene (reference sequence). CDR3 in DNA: TGTGCCAGTAGTATAGAGGGGACTAGCGGGACCGGGGAGCTGTTTTTT. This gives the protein CASSIEGTSGTGELFF.

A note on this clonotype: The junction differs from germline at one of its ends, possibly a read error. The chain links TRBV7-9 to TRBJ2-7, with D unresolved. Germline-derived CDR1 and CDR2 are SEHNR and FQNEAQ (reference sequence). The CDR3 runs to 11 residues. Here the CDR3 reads CAGSLSYEQHF. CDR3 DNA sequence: TGTGCCGGCAGCCTTTCCTACGAGCAGCACTTC.

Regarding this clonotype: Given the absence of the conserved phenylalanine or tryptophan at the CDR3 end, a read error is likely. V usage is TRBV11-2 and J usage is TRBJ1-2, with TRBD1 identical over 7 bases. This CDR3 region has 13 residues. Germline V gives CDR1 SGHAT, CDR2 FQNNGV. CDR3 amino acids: CDSTQGGSEGYTL. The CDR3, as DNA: TGTGACAGCACTCAGGGGGGGAGTGAAGGCTACACCCTC.

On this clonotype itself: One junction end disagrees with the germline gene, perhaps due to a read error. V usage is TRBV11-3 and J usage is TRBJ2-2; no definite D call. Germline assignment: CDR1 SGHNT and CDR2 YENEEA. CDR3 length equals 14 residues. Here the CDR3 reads CANSLNSNSGELFF. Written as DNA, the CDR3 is TGTGCCAACAGCTTAAACTCGAACAGCGGGGAGCTGTTTTTT.

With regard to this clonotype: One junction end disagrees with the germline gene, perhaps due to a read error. The CDR3 loop is CASTQGVAEYFTYEHYF. The CDR3 DNA reads as TGTGCCAGCACTCAGGGTGTTGCGGAATACTTTACCTACGAGCACTACTTC. The chain carries TRBV6-5 and TRBJ2-7, with a possible D match to TRBD1 (5 bases). This CDR3 spans 17 amino acids. CDR1 and CDR2 from the germline V gene are MNHEY and SVGAGI.

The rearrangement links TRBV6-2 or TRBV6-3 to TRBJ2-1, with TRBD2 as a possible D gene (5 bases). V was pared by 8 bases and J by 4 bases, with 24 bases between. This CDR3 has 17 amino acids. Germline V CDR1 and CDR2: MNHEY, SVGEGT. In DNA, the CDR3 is TGTGCCAGCCGACAACCCGGACTGCTTTACCAATACAATGAGCAGTTCTTC. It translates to CASRQPGLLYQYNEQFF.

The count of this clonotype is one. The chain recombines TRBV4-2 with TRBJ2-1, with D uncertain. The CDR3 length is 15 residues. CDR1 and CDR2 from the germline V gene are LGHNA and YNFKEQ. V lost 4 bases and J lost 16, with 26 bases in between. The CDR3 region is CASSLASSSYNERFF. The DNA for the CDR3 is TGTGCCAGCAGCCTGGCCTCGAGCTCCTACAATGAGCGATTCTTC.

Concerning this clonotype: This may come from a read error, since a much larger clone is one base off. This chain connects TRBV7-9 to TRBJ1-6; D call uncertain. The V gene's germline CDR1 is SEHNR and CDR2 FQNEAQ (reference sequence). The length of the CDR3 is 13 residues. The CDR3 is CASSPLGNSLLHF. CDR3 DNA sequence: TGTGCCAGCAGCCCCTTGGGGAATTCACTCCTCCACTTT.

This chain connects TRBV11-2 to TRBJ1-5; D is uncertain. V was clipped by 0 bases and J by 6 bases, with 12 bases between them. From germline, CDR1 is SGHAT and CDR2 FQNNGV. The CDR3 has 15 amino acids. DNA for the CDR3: TGTGCCAGCAGCTTAGACGGAGTAGGTTTTCAGCCCCAGCATTTT. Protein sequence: CASSLDGVGFQPQHF.

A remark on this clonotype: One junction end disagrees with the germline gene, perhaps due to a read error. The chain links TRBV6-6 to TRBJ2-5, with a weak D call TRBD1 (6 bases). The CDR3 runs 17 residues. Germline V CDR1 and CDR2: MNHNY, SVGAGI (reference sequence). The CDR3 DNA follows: TGTGCCAGCAGTTACTCCCGGACCCTTAGGGGACAAGAGGCCCAGTACTTT. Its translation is CASSYSRTLRGQEAQYF.

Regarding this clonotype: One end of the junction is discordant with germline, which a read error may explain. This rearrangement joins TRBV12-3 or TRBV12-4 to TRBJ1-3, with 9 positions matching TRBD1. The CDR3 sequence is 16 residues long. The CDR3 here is CASNDIQGARGNTIYF. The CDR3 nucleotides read TGTGCCAGCAACGACATACAGGGGGCTAGAGGAAACACCATATATTTC.

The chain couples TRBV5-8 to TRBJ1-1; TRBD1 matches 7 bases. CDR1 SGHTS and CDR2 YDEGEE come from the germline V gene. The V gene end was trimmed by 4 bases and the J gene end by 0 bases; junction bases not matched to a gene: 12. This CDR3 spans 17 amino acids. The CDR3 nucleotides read TGTGCCAGCAGCCTCCGACAGGGCAGAATAATGAACACTGAAGCTTTCTTT. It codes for CASSLRQGRIMNTEAFF.

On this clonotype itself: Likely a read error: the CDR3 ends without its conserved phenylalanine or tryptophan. The CDR3 nucleotides read TGTGTCAGCAGTGAAAGAGGGGTGACCCAGTACCTC. Residues: CVSSERGVTQYL. The chain uses TRBV6-1 and TRBJ2-5; the D gene could be TRBD1 or TRBD2 (5 bases each). In germline, CDR1 is MNHNS, CDR2 SASEGT. The length of the CDR3 is 12 residues.

The CDR3 nucleotides are TGTGCCAGCAGCTCCAGGGACATGGGATACTTAGATACGCAGTATTTT. Translation gives CASSSRDMGYLDTQYF. This rearrangement joins TRBV7-9 to TRBJ2-3; weak D call: TRBD1 (6 bases). Germline V CDR1 and CDR2: SEHNR, FQNEAQ (reference sequence). The CDR3 spans 16 residues. V was trimmed by 4 bases and J by 5 bases, leaving 19 bases between them. The whole variable domain, remainder taken from reference TRBV7-9 and TRBJ2-3, is DTGVSQNPRHKITKRGQNVTFRCDPISEHNRLYWYRQTLGQGPEFLTYFQNEAQLEKSRLLSDRFSAERPKGSFSTLEIQRTEQGDSAMYLCASSSRDMGYLDTQYFGPGTRLTVL.

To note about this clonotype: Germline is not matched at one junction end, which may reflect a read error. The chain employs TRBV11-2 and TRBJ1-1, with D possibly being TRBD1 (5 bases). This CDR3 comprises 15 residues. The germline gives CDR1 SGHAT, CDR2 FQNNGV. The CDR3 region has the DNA TGTGCCAGCAGCCTTGACAGTTCCTTGAACACTGAAACTTTCTTT. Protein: CASSLDSSLNTETFF.

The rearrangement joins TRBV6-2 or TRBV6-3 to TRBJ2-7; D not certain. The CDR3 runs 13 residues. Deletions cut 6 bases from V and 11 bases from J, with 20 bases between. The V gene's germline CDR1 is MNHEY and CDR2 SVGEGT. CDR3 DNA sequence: TGTGCCAGCAGCACCCGACAACGCAAAAGGGAGTACTTC. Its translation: CASSTRQRKREYF.

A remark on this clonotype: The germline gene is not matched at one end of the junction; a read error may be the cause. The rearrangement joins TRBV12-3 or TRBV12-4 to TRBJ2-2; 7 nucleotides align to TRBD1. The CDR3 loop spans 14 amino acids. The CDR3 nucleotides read TGTGCCAGCAGAAGGGGACAGAGCACCGGGGAACTGTTTTTT. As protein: CASRRGQSTGELFF.

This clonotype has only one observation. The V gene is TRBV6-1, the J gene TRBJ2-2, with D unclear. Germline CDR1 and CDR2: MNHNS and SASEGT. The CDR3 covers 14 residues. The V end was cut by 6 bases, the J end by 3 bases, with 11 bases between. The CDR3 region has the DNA TGTGCCAGCAGCCTGAGTACCGACACCGGGGAGCTGTTTTTT. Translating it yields CASSLSTDTGELFF.

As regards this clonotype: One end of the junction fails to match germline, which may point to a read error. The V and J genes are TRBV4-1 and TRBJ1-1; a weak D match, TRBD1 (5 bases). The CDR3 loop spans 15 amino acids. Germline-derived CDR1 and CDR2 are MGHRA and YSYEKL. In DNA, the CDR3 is TGCACCAGCAACCAAGAAGGGGCAATGAACACTGAAGCTTTCTTT. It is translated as CTSNQEGAMNTEAFF.

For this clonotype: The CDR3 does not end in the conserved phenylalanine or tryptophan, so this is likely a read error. The CDR3 here is CTSSTQTSGRPTKKETQYL. CDR3 bases: TGTACCAGCAGTACGCAGACTAGCGGGAGGCCCACCAAAAAAGAGACCCAGTACTTA. The chain employs TRBV6-2 or TRBV6-3 and TRBJ2-5, with 13 bases lining up with TRBD2. Germline CDR1 MNHEY, CDR2 SVGEGT. The CDR3 is 19 residues long.

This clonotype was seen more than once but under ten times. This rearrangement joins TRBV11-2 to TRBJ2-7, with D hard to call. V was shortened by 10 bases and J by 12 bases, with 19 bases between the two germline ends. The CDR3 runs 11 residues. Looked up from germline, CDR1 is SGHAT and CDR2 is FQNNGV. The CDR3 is CAISPASERYF. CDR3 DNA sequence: TGTGCCATCAGTCCAGCCAGTGAACGGTACTTC. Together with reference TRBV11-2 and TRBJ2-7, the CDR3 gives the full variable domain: EAGVAQSPRYKIIEKRQSVAFWCNPISGHATLYWYQQILGQGPKLLIQFQNNGVVDDSQLPKDRFSAERLKGVDSTLKIQPAKLEDSAVYLCAISPASERYFGPGTRLTVT.

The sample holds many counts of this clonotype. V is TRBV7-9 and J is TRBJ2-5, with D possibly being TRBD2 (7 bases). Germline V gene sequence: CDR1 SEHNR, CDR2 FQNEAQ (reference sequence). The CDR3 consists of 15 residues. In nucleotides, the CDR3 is TGTGTCATAAGGGGCCAACGGGGGGCGCGGGAGACCCAGTACTTC. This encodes CVIRGQRGARETQYF.

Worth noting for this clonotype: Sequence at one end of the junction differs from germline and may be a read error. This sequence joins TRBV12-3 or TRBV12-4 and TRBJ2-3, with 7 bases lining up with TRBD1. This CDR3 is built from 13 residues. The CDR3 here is CASGTAYADTQYF. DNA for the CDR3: TGTGCCAGCGGGACAGCCTACGCAGATACGCAATATTTT.

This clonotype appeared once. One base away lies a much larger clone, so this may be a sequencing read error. CDR3 loop: CASSLRQKLFF. The CDR3 DNA reads as TGTGCCAGCAGTTTAAGACAGAAACTGTTTTTT. The V call is TRBV28, the J call TRBJ1-4, with D perhaps TRBD1 (5 bases). Germline V lookup: CDR1 MDHEN, CDR2 SYDVKM. V was trimmed by 2 bases and J by 11 bases, leaving 6 bases between them. CDR3 length: 11 amino acids.

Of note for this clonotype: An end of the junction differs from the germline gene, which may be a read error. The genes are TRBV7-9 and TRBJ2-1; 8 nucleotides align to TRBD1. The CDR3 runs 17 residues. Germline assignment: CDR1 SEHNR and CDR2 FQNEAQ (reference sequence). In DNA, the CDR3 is TGTGCCAGAAGCTCACATACCGGGACAGGCCTATACAATGAGCAGTTCTTC. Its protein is CARSSHTGTGLYNEQFF. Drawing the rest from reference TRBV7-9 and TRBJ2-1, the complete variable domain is DTGVSQNPRHKITKRGQNVTFRCDPISEHNRLYWYRQTLGQGPEFLTYFQNEAQLEKSRLLSDRFSAERPKGSFSTLEIQRTEQGDSAMYLCARSSHTGTGLYNEQFFGPGTRLTVL.